This T cell receptor beta chain was found in a study of technical replicates of blood from a handful of donors. The germline V gene encodes CDR1 PRHDT and CDR2 FYEKMQ (reference sequence). The CDR3 covers 13 residues. Trimming took off 3 bases at V and 6 bases at J, with 8 bases between the two ends. The assay was immunoSEQ multiplex PCR, and TCRdb's table has in-frame clones only and misses some. The data contain about 82,000 clones, 85% to 95% of them singletons. The chain links TRBV13 to TRBJ2-2; D remains ambiguous. Sequencing used T cells isolated from PBMCs. The origin of this receptor is a human donor in good health. The CDR3 bases are TGTGCCAGCAGCTTGAGGTTTGCCGGGGAGCTGTTTTTT. As protein: CASSLRFAGELFF. The variable domain in full, with the rest retrieved from reference TRBV13 and TRBJ2-2, is AAGVIQSPRHLIKEKRETATLKCYPIPRHDTVYWYQQGPGQDPQFLISFYEKMQSDKGSIPDRFSAQQFSDYHSELNMSSLELGDSALYFCASSLRFAGELFFGEGSRLTVL.